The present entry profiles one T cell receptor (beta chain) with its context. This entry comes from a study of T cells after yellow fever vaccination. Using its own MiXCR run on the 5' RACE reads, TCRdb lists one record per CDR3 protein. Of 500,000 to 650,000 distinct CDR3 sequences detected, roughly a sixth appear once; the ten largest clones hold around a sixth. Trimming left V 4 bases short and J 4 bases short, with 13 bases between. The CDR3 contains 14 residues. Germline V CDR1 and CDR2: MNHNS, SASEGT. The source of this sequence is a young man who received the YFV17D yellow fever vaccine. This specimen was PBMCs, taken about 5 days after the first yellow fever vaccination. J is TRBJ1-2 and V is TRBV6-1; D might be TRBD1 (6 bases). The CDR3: CASSAVGQTYGYTF. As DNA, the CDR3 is TGTGCCAGCAGTGCGGTCGGACAGACCTATGGCTACACCTTC.